These T cell receptor beta chains were read from a single sample in a study of blood T cell repertoires in COVID-19. Produced via immunoSEQ multiplex PCR; TCRdb's table is partial and in-frame only. Of 45,000 to 60,000 clones in the sample, around 85% were seen once. Sequencing used peripheral blood. Every receptor here comes from a human donor in a cohort sampled during active COVID-19. CDR3s include the opening cysteine and the closing phenylalanine or tryptophan. Each record gives: clone size, D gene, J gene, V gene, CDR3 DNA, CDR3 protein. D genes are given only for firm matches. The listing skips clone size in some rows; elsewhere it reads once, few, many or a size class.

clone_size: NA; d_call: NA; j_call: TRBJ2-7; v_call: TRBV11-3; cdr3_nt: TGTGCCAGCAGCTTAACCGGGAACGAGCAGTACTTC; cdr3_aa: CASSLTGNEQYF
clone_size: NA; d_call: NA; j_call: TRBJ1-2; v_call: TRBV29-1; cdr3_nt: TGCAGCGTTGCCGTGACAGGCTTCAACTATGGCTACACCTTC; cdr3_aa: CSVAVTGFNYGYTF
clone_size: NA; d_call: TRBD1; j_call: TRBJ1-3; v_call: TRBV6-5; cdr3_nt: TGTGCCAGCAGCCCACAGGGGACCTCCGGAAACACCATATATTTT; cdr3_aa: CASSPQGTSGNTIYF
clone_size: NA; d_call: TRBD2; j_call: TRBJ2-3; v_call: TRBV5-1; cdr3_nt: TGCGCCAGTACCTGGGGGGGAACTAGCACAGATACGCAGTATTTT; cdr3_aa: CASTWGGTSTDTQYF
clone_size: NA; d_call: NA; j_call: TRBJ1-5; v_call: TRBV5-6; cdr3_nt: TGTGCCAGCAGCTTGGCCCTTACGGGGGTGAACAATCAGCCCCAGCATTTT; cdr3_aa: CASSLALTGVNNQPQHF
clone_size: NA; d_call: TRBD2; j_call: TRBJ2-1; v_call: TRBV4-1; cdr3_nt: TGCGCCAGCAGCCAAGATTTCACTAGCGCGAGCTCCTACAATGAGCAGTTCTTC; cdr3_aa: CASSQDFTSASSYNEQFF
clone_size: NA; d_call: NA; j_call: TRBJ2-4; v_call: TRBV3-1/TRBV3-2; cdr3_nt: TGTGCCAGCAGCCAGGGACTCCTGCTAGCCAAAAACATTCAGTACTTC; cdr3_aa: CASSQGLLLAKNIQYF
clone_size: NA; d_call: NA; j_call: TRBJ2-1; v_call: TRBV3-1/TRBV3-2; cdr3_nt: TGTGCCAGCAGCCAAGATATTGTGACTATCCACAATGAGCAGTTCTTC; cdr3_aa: CASSQDIVTIHNEQFF
clone_size: NA; d_call: NA; j_call: TRBJ2-1; v_call: TRBV5-8; cdr3_nt: TGTGCCAGCAGCCGGGGGAGATTTGGGTACAATGAGCAGTTCTTC; cdr3_aa: CASSRGRFGYNEQFF
clone_size: NA; d_call: NA; j_call: TRBJ2-1; v_call: TRBV6-2/TRBV6-3; cdr3_nt: TGTGCCAGCAGTTACTCGAGGATTGAGCCCAGTGAGCAGTTCTTC; cdr3_aa: CASSYSRIEPSEQFF
clone_size: NA; d_call: NA; j_call: TRBJ2-1; v_call: TRBV12-3/TRBV12-4; cdr3_nt: TGTGCCAGCACCATACAGGACAATGAGCAGTTCTTC; cdr3_aa: CASTIQDNEQFF
clone_size: NA; d_call: NA; j_call: TRBJ1-2; v_call: TRBV30; cdr3_nt: TGTGCCTGGAGCCGAGAATATGGCTACACCTTC; cdr3_aa: CAWSREYGYTF
clone_size: NA; d_call: TRBD1; j_call: TRBJ1-2; v_call: TRBV7-2; cdr3_nt: TGTGCCAGCAGCTTACTAGGACAGGGTTTCTTTGGCTACACCTTC; cdr3_aa: CASSLLGQGFFGYTF
clone_size: NA; d_call: TRBD1; j_call: TRBJ1-5; v_call: TRBV6-5; cdr3_nt: TGTGCCAGCAGTCGTTACAGGGGGAGTCAGCCCCAGCATTTT; cdr3_aa: CASSRYRGSQPQHF
clone_size: once; d_call: TRBD1; j_call: TRBJ1-2; v_call: TRBV28; cdr3_nt: TGTGCCAGCAGTTTAACGACAGGGGAATATGGCTACACCTTC; cdr3_aa: CASSLTTGEYGYTF
clone_size: NA; d_call: TRBD2; j_call: TRBJ2-3; v_call: TRBV7-2; cdr3_nt: TGTGCCAGCAGCTTAGGGGGTAGCGGGACCACAGATACGCAGTATTTT; cdr3_aa: CASSLGGSGTTDTQYF
clone_size: NA; d_call: NA; j_call: TRBJ1-5; v_call: TRBV18; cdr3_nt: TGTGCCAGCTCCCCTAGAGGGCAACCTAGCAATCAGCCCCAGCATTTT; cdr3_aa: CASSPRGQPSNQPQHF
clone_size: NA; d_call: NA; j_call: TRBJ1-5; v_call: TRBV30; cdr3_nt: TGTGCCTGGAGTAGAGGGCCCAATCAGCCCCAGCATTTT; cdr3_aa: CAWSRGPNQPQHF
clone_size: few; d_call: NA; j_call: TRBJ1-4; v_call: TRBV5-6; cdr3_nt: TGTGCCAGCAGCCTAAAACGGGGAGACGAAAAACTGTTTTTT; cdr3_aa: CASSLKRGDEKLFF
clone_size: NA; d_call: TRBD2; j_call: TRBJ2-7; v_call: TRBV6-1; cdr3_nt: TGTGCCAGCAGTGAGGGACTAGCGGGATATTTCAGAAACGAGCAGTACTTC; cdr3_aa: CASSEGLAGYFRNEQYF
clone_size: NA; d_call: NA; j_call: TRBJ1-4; v_call: TRBV7-9; cdr3_nt: TGTGCCAGCAGCTTAGAAAGAGGGAATGAAAAACTGTTTTTT; cdr3_aa: CASSLERGNEKLFF
clone_size: NA; d_call: NA; j_call: TRBJ1-6; v_call: TRBV7-3; cdr3_nt: TGTGCCAGCAGCTTAAATCCGGGGTACCCCCTCCACTTT; cdr3_aa: CASSLNPGYPLHF
clone_size: NA; d_call: TRBD2; j_call: TRBJ2-1; v_call: TRBV6-5; cdr3_nt: TGTGCCAGCAGTTACGGGGCTAGCGGCACCTACAATGAGCAGTTCTTC; cdr3_aa: CASSYGASGTYNEQFF
clone_size: NA; d_call: TRBD1; j_call: TRBJ1-2; v_call: TRBV29-1; cdr3_nt: TGCAGCGTTGAGGGGGGCAGGGGGTCTGTTAACTATGGCTACACCTTC; cdr3_aa: CSVEGGRGSVNYGYTF
clone_size: NA; d_call: TRBD2; j_call: TRBJ2-4; v_call: TRBV9; cdr3_nt: TGTGCCAGCAACGGCGGGGGAGATCCCAAAAACATTCAGTACTTC; cdr3_aa: CASNGGGDPKNIQYF
clone_size: NA; d_call: NA; j_call: TRBJ1-5; v_call: TRBV18; cdr3_nt: TGTGCCAGCTCACGTCTTTCTGAGGGCAATCAGCCCCAGCATTTT; cdr3_aa: CASSRLSEGNQPQHF
clone_size: NA; d_call: NA; j_call: TRBJ1-1; v_call: TRBV30; cdr3_nt: TGTGCCTGGAGTCCGGGAGTGAACACTGAAGCTTTCTTT; cdr3_aa: CAWSPGVNTEAFF
clone_size: NA; d_call: TRBD1; j_call: TRBJ2-3; v_call: TRBV5-1; cdr3_nt: TGCGCCAGCAGCTTCGGGACAGGGGGCGGGAAGGGCACAGATACGCAGTATTTT; cdr3_aa: CASSFGTGGGKGTDTQYF
clone_size: NA; d_call: NA; j_call: TRBJ1-2; v_call: TRBV27; cdr3_nt: TGTGCCAGCAGTTTATACAGCACAGCTAACTATGGCTACACCTTC; cdr3_aa: CASSLYSTANYGYTF
clone_size: NA; d_call: TRBD1; j_call: TRBJ2-2; v_call: TRBV7-6; cdr3_nt: TGTGCCAGCAGCTTATACGGGACAGCTAACACCGGGGAGCTGTTTTTT; cdr3_aa: CASSLYGTANTGELFF
clone_size: NA; d_call: TRBD1; j_call: TRBJ1-5; v_call: TRBV7-2; cdr3_nt: TGTGCCAGCAGCTTCGCCGGGACAGGGGGCTATCAGCCCCAGCATTTT; cdr3_aa: CASSFAGTGGYQPQHF
clone_size: NA; d_call: TRBD2; j_call: TRBJ2-1; v_call: TRBV5-1; cdr3_nt: TGCGCCAGCATGGCTAGCGGGACCTACAATGAGCAGTTCTTC; cdr3_aa: CASMASGTYNEQFF
clone_size: NA; d_call: TRBD1; j_call: TRBJ1-1; v_call: TRBV30; cdr3_nt: TGTGCCTGGAGTTTACAGGGGGCTACTGAAGCTTTCTTT; cdr3_aa: CAWSLQGATEAFF
clone_size: NA; d_call: NA; j_call: TRBJ1-1; v_call: TRBV5-1; cdr3_nt: TGCGCCAGCAGCTTGTCCTATGGAGAGACTGAAGCTTTCTTT; cdr3_aa: CASSLSYGETEAFF
clone_size: NA; d_call: NA; j_call: TRBJ2-2; v_call: TRBV5-1; cdr3_nt: TGCGCCAGCAGCTTGGTGGGACAGAACACCGGGGAGCTGTTTTTT; cdr3_aa: CASSLVGQNTGELFF
clone_size: NA; d_call: TRBD1; j_call: TRBJ2-7; v_call: TRBV19; cdr3_nt: TGTGCCAGTAGTATCTCCCAACAGGGGGTCCGCTACGAGCAGTACTTC; cdr3_aa: CASSISQQGVRYEQYF
clone_size: NA; d_call: TRBD2; j_call: TRBJ2-7; v_call: TRBV5-1; cdr3_nt: TGCGCCAGCAGCTCGAACCCGGGACTAGCACTCTACGAGCAGTACTTC; cdr3_aa: CASSSNPGLALYEQYF
clone_size: NA; d_call: NA; j_call: TRBJ2-1; v_call: TRBV5-4; cdr3_nt: TGTGCCAGCAGCACCCGGACTACCCCAACTGAGCAGTTCTTC; cdr3_aa: CASSTRTTPTEQFF
clone_size: NA; d_call: NA; j_call: TRBJ1-1; v_call: TRBV6-5; cdr3_nt: TGTGCCAGCAGAGCCCCGGAGACGAACACTGAAGCTTTCTTT; cdr3_aa: CASRAPETNTEAFF
clone_size: NA; d_call: TRBD2; j_call: TRBJ2-1; v_call: TRBV10-1; cdr3_nt: TGCGCCAGCAGTGATTCCGCGGGAGGGGGGCAGTTCTTC; cdr3_aa: CASSDSAGGGQFF
clone_size: NA; d_call: TRBD2; j_call: TRBJ2-2; v_call: TRBV18; cdr3_nt: TGTGCCAGCCCCGGGACTAGCAACACCGGGGAGCTGTTTTTT; cdr3_aa: CASPGTSNTGELFF
clone_size: NA; d_call: NA; j_call: TRBJ2-7; v_call: TRBV11-2; cdr3_nt: TGTGCCAGCAGCTTAGCTGGCGGCAACTTCTACGAGCAGTACTTC; cdr3_aa: CASSLAGGNFYEQYF
clone_size: once; d_call: NA; j_call: TRBJ2-7; v_call: TRBV25-1; cdr3_nt: TGTGCCAGCAGTGAAGGAGCCTACGAGCAGTACTTC; cdr3_aa: CASSEGAYEQYF
clone_size: NA; d_call: NA; j_call: TRBJ2-7; v_call: TRBV5-1; cdr3_nt: TGCGCCAGCAGCCTGGGGAGGCCCTACGAGCAGTACTTC; cdr3_aa: CASSLGRPYEQYF
clone_size: NA; d_call: TRBD2; j_call: TRBJ2-7; v_call: TRBV12-5; cdr3_nt: TGTGCTAGTGGTCGGACTAGCGGGAGCCAGCAGTACTTC; cdr3_aa: CASGRTSGSQQYF
clone_size: NA; d_call: TRBD2; j_call: TRBJ2-3; v_call: TRBV11-3; cdr3_nt: TGTGCCAGCAGCCGAGCGGGAACAGATACGCAGTATTTT; cdr3_aa: CASSRAGTDTQYF
clone_size: NA; d_call: NA; j_call: TRBJ1-6; v_call: TRBV2; cdr3_nt: TGTGCCAGCAATCAGGGCGGCAATTCACCCCTCCACTTT; cdr3_aa: CASNQGGNSPLHF
clone_size: NA; d_call: NA; j_call: TRBJ2-7; v_call: TRBV6-5; cdr3_nt: TGTGCCAGCAGTTCCAATAGGGGTATAGAGCAGTACTTC; cdr3_aa: CASSSNRGIEQYF
clone_size: NA; d_call: NA; j_call: TRBJ2-5; v_call: TRBV7-7; cdr3_nt: TGTGCTAGCAGCTTATTCGGGAACAATCAAGAGACCCAGTACTTC; cdr3_aa: CASSLFGNNQETQYF
clone_size: NA; d_call: NA; j_call: TRBJ2-7; v_call: TRBV3-1/TRBV3-2; cdr3_nt: TGTGCCAGCAGCCCCCAAGGGTCAGCGGGCGAGCAGTACTTC; cdr3_aa: CASSPQGSAGEQYF
clone_size: NA; d_call: NA; j_call: TRBJ2-2; v_call: TRBV7-9; cdr3_nt: TGTGCCAGCAGCTCCGGGACACCGAACACCGGGGAGCTGTTTTTT; cdr3_aa: CASSSGTPNTGELFF
clone_size: NA; d_call: NA; j_call: TRBJ2-2; v_call: TRBV7-9; cdr3_nt: TGTGCCAGCAGCCCGACAGGATCACTTACACTCACCGGGGAGCTGTTTTTT; cdr3_aa: CASSPTGSLTLTGELFF
clone_size: once; d_call: TRBD2; j_call: TRBJ2-3; v_call: TRBV2; cdr3_nt: TGTGCCAGCAGTGTGGGGGTAGCGGGAGCAGATACGCAGTATTTT; cdr3_aa: CASSVGVAGADTQYF
clone_size: NA; d_call: NA; j_call: TRBJ2-3; v_call: TRBV6-4; cdr3_nt: TGTGCCAGCAGTGACTCCTTGACAGCTAGCACAGATACGCAGTATTTT; cdr3_aa: CASSDSLTASTDTQYF
clone_size: NA; d_call: NA; j_call: TRBJ1-6; v_call: TRBV5-1; cdr3_nt: TGCGCCAGCAGTTGGAGGTCTTCGTCTAATTCACCCCTCCACTTT; cdr3_aa: CASSWRSSSNSPLHF